This TCR beta chain derives from a study of a mutant IDH1 vaccine in newly diagnosed glioma. About the research overall: Most had both radiotherapy and temozolomide beforehand; others had only one.

Time point given: baseline, week 1 (first vaccination visit). As to treatment: pre-vaccination baseline after standard-of-care therapy. Notes on the study in general: Alterations occurring in top peripheral T cell clonotypes seemed unrelated to pseudoprogression.

In the case of this clone: The antigen is unknown.

Profiling relied on immunoSEQ multiplex PCR, and the TCRdb table lists in-frame clones only, not all of them. The table has around 60,000 clones, about nine tenths seen once; the top ten hold about 2.5%. J was trimmed by 1 base and V by 3 bases; bases with no gene match: 7. Germline V gene lookup returns CDR1 SGHRS and CDR2 YFSETQ. The CDR3 sequence is 17 residues long. This clonotype was sampled from a man aged 50 to 59 with glioma. The starting material was PBMCs, obtained from a glioma patient treated with radiotherapy, temozolomide or both. This chain links TRBV5-1 with TRBJ2-7; the match to TRBD2 covers 13 bases. Written as DNA, the CDR3 is TGCGCCAGCAGCTGGGGGACTAGCGGGAAGGGGTCCTACGAGCAGTACTTC. It encodes CASSWGTSGKGSYEQYF.